Listed here are 27 T cell receptor beta chains from one sample, sequenced in a study of OX40 agonist ivuxolimab in advanced cancers. Assay: immunoSEQ multiplex PCR; the TCRdb copy retains only in-frame clones and omits some. The profile shows over 10,000 clones, approximately 80% of them singletons. This sample comprised CD4+ or CD8+ T cells sorted from blood, obtained in a trial of the OX40 agonist ivuxolimab. These receptors were taken from an adult with an advanced solid tumor such as melanoma, head and neck, liver or kidney cancer.

This chain uses TRBV6-6 with TRBJ2-7; 12 bases line up with TRBD1. The germline V gene encodes CDR1 MNHNY and CDR2 SVGAGI (reference sequence). J lost 5 bases, V lost 6 bases, and 2 bases had no gene match. The CDR3 consists of 13 residues. The CDR3 is CASRGQGAHEQYF. As DNA, the CDR3 is TGTGCCAGCAGGGGACAGGGGGCTCACGAGCAGTACTTC.

The chain links TRBV6-1 to TRBJ1-3; D is uncertain. CDR1 and CDR2 from the germline V gene are MNHNS and SASEGT. The CDR3 loop spans 13 amino acids. V was shortened by 5 bases and J by 0 bases, with 5 bases between the two germline ends. CDR3 nucleotide sequence: TGTGCCAGCAGTCGAGGCTCTGGAAACACCATATATTTT. Its protein product is CASSRGSGNTIYF.

The chain joins TRBV28 to TRBJ2-5; TRBD1 matches 9 bases. V gave up 4 bases and J gave up 2 bases; unmatched junction bases: 8. The CDR3 is 16 amino acids. Per the germline V gene, CDR1 is MDHEN and CDR2 is SYDVKM. For the CDR3, the DNA is TGTGCCAGCAGTTCCTCGGACAGGGGCAGTCAAGAGACCCAGTACTTC. The encoded protein is CASSSSDRGSQETQYF.

The genes are TRBV4-3 and TRBJ1-2, with 8 nucleotides matching TRBD1. Germline CDR1 and CDR2: LGHNA and YSLEER. J was trimmed by 7 bases and V by 3 bases; bases with no gene match: 4. This CDR3 is 13 amino acids long. The CDR3 DNA reads TGCGCCAGCAGCCAGGACAGGGAGGGTGGCTACACCTTC. It yields the protein CASSQDREGGYTF.

This clone is a singleton in its sample. V is TRBV11-3 and J is TRBJ1-3; D remains ambiguous. V was shortened by 6 bases and J by 1 base, with 10 bases between the two germline ends. CDR1 is SGHNT and CDR2 is YENEEA in the germline V gene. The CDR3 covers 14 residues. This chain's CDR3 is CASSEGDSGNTIYF. CDR3 nucleotides: TGTGCCAGCAGTGAAGGAGATTCTGGAAACACCATATATTTT.

The chain combines TRBV5-5 with TRBJ2-5; 9 bases line up with TRBD2. Losses at the gene ends were 4 bases for V and 1 base for J; bases not matched to a gene: 8. Germline lookup yields CDR1 SGHKS and CDR2 YYEKEE (reference sequence). CDR3 length equals 16 residues. For the CDR3, the DNA is TGTGCCAGCAGCCGCCCGCGGGAGGGGGTCCAAGAGACCCAGTACTTC. The encoded protein is CASSRPREGVQETQYF.

This sequence joins TRBV9 and TRBJ1-1; 7 bases line up with TRBD1. In germline, CDR1 is SGDLS, CDR2 YYNGEE. The CDR3 contains 14 residues. Trimming cost V 4 bases and J 6 bases; bases outside gene matches: 9. The CDR3: CASSFHTGAAEAFF. The CDR3 DNA reads as TGTGCCAGCAGCTTCCACACAGGGGCCGCTGAAGCTTTCTTT.

DNA for the CDR3: TGTGCCAGCAGCTTGGGACAGGGGGAGACCCAGTACTTC. Encoded protein: CASSLGQGETQYF. The genes are TRBV5-6 and TRBJ2-5; TRBD1 matches 8 bases. The CDR3 loop spans 13 amino acids. The J segment lost 5 bases and the V segment lost 0 bases, leaving 0 bases of the junction unmatched. Germline V gene lookup returns CDR1 SGHDT and CDR2 YYEEEE.

The sample holds a few counts of this clone. A read error may account for a junction end that differs from germline. The same CDR3 can be traced to other DNA sequences in this sample. The chain joins TRBV11-2 to TRBJ1-1; D gene unclear. This CDR3 comprises 17 residues. Germline lookup yields CDR1 SGHAT and CDR2 FQNNGV. CDR3 in DNA: TGCGCCAGCAGCCAAGATTGGTTTAGGTCGCTCGGCCGTGAAGCTTTCTTT. Translation gives CASSQDWFRSLGREAFF.

The chain joins TRBV4-2 to TRBJ2-1; the match to TRBD2 covers 9 bases. CDR1 and CDR2 (germline): LGHNA, YNFKEQ. The CDR3 length is 15 residues. V gave up 0 bases and J gave up 8 bases; unmatched junction bases: 5. The DNA of the CDR3 is TGTGCCAGCAGCCAAGAAGTTCCTAGCGGGGATGAGCAGTTCTTC. This sequence encodes CASSQEVPSGDEQFF.

The chain uses TRBV30 and TRBJ2-4; 10 bases map to TRBD1. V was clipped by 1 base and J by 9 bases; unmatched bases: 6. Germline-derived CDR1 and CDR2 are GTSNPN and SVGIG (reference sequence). This CDR3 region has 14 residues. CDR3: CAWSGQGALIIQYF. CDR3 nucleotides: TGTGCCTGGAGTGGACAGGGGGCGTTGATCATTCAGTACTTC.

The J gene is TRBJ2-3, the V gene TRBV29-1; 7 nucleotides match TRBD1. With V trimmed by 7 bases and J by 0 bases, 1 base remained unmatched. CDR1 and CDR2 from the germline V gene are SQVTM and ANQGSEA. This CDR3 has 12 amino acids. CDR3 nucleotides: TGCAGCGCGACAGGGAGCACAGATACGCAGTATTTT. Translating gives CSATGSTDTQYF.

This chain joins TRBV5-6 and TRBJ2-1; 7 bases map to TRBD1. There are 13 residues in the CDR3. V gave up 1 base and J gave up 7 bases; unmatched junction bases: 2. Germline CDR1 and CDR2: SGHDT and YYEEEE. CDR3 in amino acids: CASSLYRGNEQFF. CDR3 in DNA: TGTGCCAGCAGCTTGTACAGGGGTAATGAGCAGTTCTTC.

The rearrangement links TRBV4-1 to TRBJ2-7, with 9 bases matching TRBD1. V shed 2 bases and J 3 bases; nucleotides not matched to a gene: 5. The CDR3 spans 15 residues. The germline V gene has CDR1 MGHRA and CDR2 YSYEKL. The CDR3 DNA is TGCGCCAGCAGCCAACCCGGGACAGGGAACTACGAGCAGTACTTC. It specifies CASSQPGTGNYEQYF.

This chain connects TRBV5-4 to TRBJ2-1; D is ambiguous. There are 14 residues in the CDR3. CDR1 and CDR2 from the germline V gene are SGHNT and YYREEE (reference sequence). V gave up 0 bases and J gave up 4 bases, with 8 bases separating them. CDR3 amino acids: CASSLGTGYNEQFF. The CDR3 DNA reads TGTGCCAGCAGCTTGGGGACCGGTTACAATGAGCAGTTCTTC.

J is TRBJ2-3 and V is TRBV6-5, with D possibly matching TRBD1 (6 bases). V was trimmed by 4 bases and J by 2 bases, leaving 10 bases between them. The length of the CDR3 is 14 residues. Germline V gives CDR1 MNHEY, CDR2 SVGAGI. The CDR3 loop is CASSWDTNTDTQYF. CDR3 coding DNA: TGTGCCAGCAGTTGGGACACTAACACAGATACGCAGTATTTT.

V and J are TRBV7-9 and TRBJ2-1; D call uncertain. Germline V gene lookup returns CDR1 SEHNR and CDR2 FQNEAQ (reference sequence). The V end was cut by 10 bases, the J end by 5 bases, with 30 bases between. The CDR3 spans 18 residues. The CDR3 nucleotides read TGTGCCATCCTACAATTGGGGTTGGCAGACAACACGAACAATGAGCAGTTCTTC. Amino acids: CAILQLGLADNTNNEQFF.

The V and J genes are TRBV11-3 and TRBJ1-1; D gene unclear. CDR3 length: 14 amino acids. Deletions cut 2 bases from V and 3 bases from J, with 10 bases between. Germline loops: CDR1 SGHNT, CDR2 YENEEA. CDR3: CASSLTGWDTEAFF. The CDR3 coding sequence is TGTGCCAGCAGCTTAACTGGTTGGGACACTGAAGCTTTCTTT.

The chain is built from TRBV6-4 and TRBJ2-5, with a possible D match to TRBD1 (6 bases). The tail of the sequence fits TRBJ2-7 better, so the J call may be wrong. The CDR3 covers 15 residues. The germline gives CDR1 MRHNA, CDR2 SNTAGT. The CDR3, as DNA: TGTGCCAGCAGAAGTCCCCGGGACAACTCCTACGAGCAGTACTTC. Translated: CASRSPRDNSYEQYF.

The V gene is TRBV5-1, the J gene TRBJ2-1; D unresolved. The CDR3 length is 13 residues. CDR1 is SGHRS and CDR2 is YFSETQ in the germline V gene. Trimming took off 0 bases at V and 9 bases at J, with 10 bases between the two ends. The CDR3 reads CASSLGYRSEQFF. CDR3 nucleotides: TGCGCCAGCAGCTTGGGTTACCGGAGTGAGCAGTTCTTC.

The chain combines TRBV7-8 with TRBJ2-2; 9 bases line up with TRBD2. The CDR3 totals 16 residues. Looked up from germline, CDR1 is SGHVS and CDR2 is FQNEAQ. V was pared by 5 bases and J by 2 bases, with 6 bases of the junction left unmatched. The CDR3 reads CASSTIAGVNTGELFF. CDR3 sequence (DNA): TGTGCCAGCAGCACAATAGCGGGAGTAAACACCGGGGAGCTGTTTTTT.

This clone was detected a few times. The DNA of the CDR3 is TGTGCCACTAGACAGGGGACGACCTACGAGCAGTACTTC. Protein: CATRQGTTYEQYF. The genes are TRBV6-1 and TRBJ2-7, with 8 positions matching TRBD1. The CDR3 sequence is 13 residues long. Per germline, CDR1 MNHNS and CDR2 SASEGT. J was trimmed by 2 bases and V by 10 bases; bases with no gene match: 7.

The chain couples TRBV5-6 to TRBJ2-6, with D hard to call. The CDR3 is made up of 13 amino acids. Germline V gives CDR1 SGHDT, CDR2 YYEEEE. V lost 0 bases, J lost 9 bases, and 7 bases lay in between. CDR3 region: CASSLEESNVLTF. Here the CDR3 DNA reads TGTGCCAGCAGCTTGGAAGAAAGCAACGTCCTGACTTTC.

V gene TRBV11-2 combines with J gene TRBJ1-1; a possible D gene is TRBD1 (6 bases). CDR3 length equals 16 residues. The germline CDR1 and CDR2 sequences are SGHAT and FQNNGV. The ends were cut back, 5 bases at V and 3 bases at J, with 19 bases in the middle. CDR3 nucleotide sequence: TGTGCCAGCAGCCTAGGACTACAGGGATCAGACACTGAAGCTTTCTTT. Its protein is CASSLGLQGSDTEAFF.

This clone was observed a few times. The chain recombines TRBV5-5 with TRBJ2-7, with D maybe TRBD1 (5 bases). Germline CDR1 is SGHKS and CDR2 is YYEKEE (reference sequence). The CDR3 is made up of 14 amino acids. V lost 1 base and J lost 2, with 10 bases in between. The CDR3 DNA reads TGTGCCAGCAGCTTGCTAAGGACACCCTACGAGCAGTACTTC. Protein: CASSLLRTPYEQYF.

The gene calls are TRBV19 and TRBJ2-1, with TRBD2 identical over 9 bases. CDR3 size: 19 residues. Germline trimming cut 1 base from V and 1 base from J; bases unmatched to any gene: 11. Germline lookup yields CDR1 LNHDA and CDR2 SQIVND (reference sequence). CDR3 protein: CASSIAGISGSGSYNEQFF. The CDR3 DNA sequence: TGTGCCAGTAGTATAGCAGGGATTAGCGGGAGTGGGTCCTACAATGAGCAGTTCTTC.

In its sample, this clone was seen once. J is TRBJ2-7 and V is TRBV7-9; 8 bases fit TRBD1. J gave up 2 bases and V 1 base, and 1 base lay outside the gene matches. Germline loops: CDR1 SEHNR, CDR2 FQNEAQ (reference sequence). The CDR3 has 14 residues. CDR3 amino acids: CASSLGGQAYEQYF. DNA for the CDR3: TGTGCCAGCAGCTTAGGGGGACAGGCCTACGAGCAGTACTTC.